The 30 T cell receptor beta chains reported below all come from one sample, sequenced in a study of T cell responses to AZD1222 COVID-19 vaccine. Some clones are missing from TCRdb's copy, which holds only in-frame ones; the method was immunoSEQ multiplex PCR. The sample consists of over 150,000 clones, 90% of them appearing once. Material: peripheral blood, obtained on day 0 of AZD1222 vaccination. These receptors all come from an adult in good health.

The J gene is TRBJ2-3, the V gene TRBV18; D could derive from TRBD1 or TRBD2 (6 bases each). The CDR3 covers 15 residues. Trimming took off 3 bases at V and 2 bases at J, with 12 bases between the two ends. Looked up from germline, CDR1 is KGHSH and CDR2 is LQKENI. CDR3 DNA: TGTGCCAGCTCACCTACGGGGGCCCTCACAGATACGCAGTATTTT. Its protein product is CASSPTGALTDTQYF.

The chain combines TRBV9 with TRBJ2-2; 12 bases fit TRBD2. The CDR3 consists of 17 residues. From germline, CDR1 is SGDLS and CDR2 YYNGEE. The junction had 4 bases not matched to a gene; V was cut back by 3 bases and J by 1 base. The CDR3 DNA reads as TGTGCCAGCAGCGACCCGACTAGCGGGGGGAACACCGGGGAGCTGTTTTTT. This translates into CASSDPTSGGNTGELFF.

This rearrangement joins TRBV10-3 to TRBJ1-1; maybe TRBD1 (6 bases). With 4 bases removed from V and 6 bases from J, the gap between germline ends came to 12 bases. The germline V gene has CDR1 ENHRY and CDR2 SYGVKD. This CDR3 spans 13 amino acids. Here the CDR3 DNA reads TGTGCCATCAGTGCAGGGGTGCAGGCTGAAGCTTTCTTT. The encoded protein is CAISAGVQAEAFF.

The DNA for the CDR3 is TGTGCCAGCAGTTTACGGTCGGGAAATCAGCCCCAGCATTTT. Protein product: CASSLRSGNQPQHF. The V call is TRBV28, the J call TRBJ1-5; D ambiguous. Trimming stripped 2 bases from V and 4 bases from J, with 9 bases between. CDR3 size: 14 residues. CDR1 is MDHEN, CDR2 SYDVKM, per germline.

The chain uses TRBV7-3 and TRBJ2-1; a possible D gene is TRBD1 (6 bases). Trimming took off 5 bases at V and 6 bases at J, with 14 bases between the two ends. Germline lookup yields CDR1 SGHTA and CDR2 FQGTGA. This CDR3 is built from 14 residues. In DNA, the CDR3 is TGTGCCAGCAGCACAGGGTTCCAATCCAATGAGCAGTTCTTC. As protein: CASSTGFQSNEQFF.

V is TRBV3-1 (or the pseudogene TRBV3-2) and J is TRBJ2-4; D uncertain. V lost 0 bases and J 5 bases, leaving 8 bases between the germline ends. The CDR3 runs to 14 residues. CDR1 LGHDT and CDR2 YNNKEL come from the germline V gene (reference sequence). DNA for the CDR3: TGTGCCAGCAGCCAAGATCATCGGGAAAACATTCAGTACTTC. Encoded protein: CASSQDHRENIQYF.

V and J are TRBV19 and TRBJ2-7; 8 bases line up with TRBD2. The CDR3 totals 14 residues. The V gene end was trimmed by 7 bases and the J gene end by 7 bases; junction bases not matched to a gene: 12. Germline CDR1 is LNHDA and CDR2 is SQIVND (reference sequence). CDR3 DNA: TGTGCCAGTATGGTTGACGGGGGGGCCCTGGAGCAGTACTTC. Protein sequence: CASMVDGGALEQYF.

This chain connects TRBV7-2 to TRBJ2-7; 7 nucleotides match TRBD1. Trimming removed 5 bases from V and 8 bases from J; junction bases left unmatched: 12. The CDR3 consists of 14 residues. CDR1 is SGHTA, CDR2 FQGNSA, per germline. CDR3 bases: TGTGCCAGCAGCCCTGGGACAGCTACCGCGAAGCAGTACTTC. Amino acid sequence: CASSPGTATAKQYF. The entire variable domain, with the rest obtained from reference TRBV7-2 and TRBJ2-7, is as follows: GAGVSQSPSNKVTEKGKDVELRCDPISGHTALYWYRQSLGQGLEFLIYFQGNSAPDKSGLPSDRFSAERTGGSVSTLTIQRTQQEDSAVYLCASSPGTATAKQYFGPGTRLTVT.

This clone occurred once. The chain combines TRBV6-5 with TRBJ1-1; 7 bases are shared with TRBD1. Trimming at V came to 7 bases and at J to 0 bases, leaving 5 bases not matched to a gene. Germline CDR1 and CDR2: MNHEY and SVGAGI. The CDR3 sequence is 14 residues long. This CDR3 is CASTPGGLNTEAFF. For the CDR3, the DNA is TGTGCCAGCACCCCAGGGGGGCTGAACACTGAAGCTTTCTTT.

V gene TRBV11-2 combines with J gene TRBJ2-7; TRBD1 matches at 7 bases. Losses at the gene ends were 4 bases for V and 3 bases for J; bases not matched to a gene: 3. Germline assignment: CDR1 SGHAT and CDR2 FQNNGV. CDR3 length: 13 residues. The CDR3 DNA reads TGTGCCAGCAGCTCCCGGGACAGCTACGAGCAGTACTTC. Translated: CASSSRDSYEQYF.

The chain combines TRBV5-1 with TRBJ2-5; no clear D gene. Per the germline V gene, CDR1 is SGHRS and CDR2 is YFSETQ. Trimming removed 4 bases from V and 5 bases from J, with 12 bases in between. The CDR3 length is 13 residues. CDR3 DNA: TGCGCCAGCAGCCCCCGACCCTCCGAGACCCAGTACTTC. Protein: CASSPRPSETQYF.

The J gene is TRBJ2-7, the V gene TRBV7-9, with D possibly matching TRBD1 (6 bases). This CDR3 region has 14 residues. The V end lost 4 bases, the J end lost 2 bases, and 12 bases lay between the germline ends. Germline CDR1 and CDR2: SEHNR and FQNEAQ (reference sequence). The CDR3 loop reads CASSSGTITYEQYF. As DNA, the CDR3 is TGTGCCAGCAGCTCCGGGACAATTACCTACGAGCAGTACTTC.

The rearrangement uses TRBV4-1 and TRBJ1-2; tentative D call: TRBD1 (5 bases). Looked up from germline, CDR1 is MGHRA and CDR2 is YSYEKL. The V and J ends lost 3 bases and 0 bases respectively, with 11 bases between them. The CDR3 contains 15 residues. The CDR3 here is CASSHGHQTNYGYTF. In DNA form, the CDR3 reads TGCGCCAGCAGCCACGGACACCAAACTAACTATGGCTACACCTTC.

The V gene is TRBV27, the J gene TRBJ1-6, with D possibly matching TRBD1 (5 bases). The germline gives CDR1 MNHEY, CDR2 SMNVEV (reference sequence). The CDR3 runs 15 residues. V lost 2 bases and J lost 8, with 13 bases in between. The CDR3 spells CASSLGGVSYSPLHF. The CDR3 region has the DNA TGTGCCAGCAGTTTAGGGGGGGTCAGTTATTCACCCCTCCACTTT.

CDR3 nucleotides: TGTGCCAGCAGCTTTCGGGGGGGGCAATACAATGAGCAGTTCTTC. Residues: CASSFRGGQYNEQFF. V usage is TRBV7-2 and J usage is TRBJ2-1, with 8 bases that match TRBD2. CDR3 length equals 15 residues. Looked up from germline, CDR1 is SGHTA and CDR2 is FQGNSA. The ends lost 3 bases at V and 4 bases at J; junction bases unmatched: 5.

The CDR3 spells CASSGDLSYNEQFF. For the CDR3, the DNA is TGTGCCAGCAGCGGGGACCTCTCCTACAATGAGCAGTTCTTC. This chain links TRBV5-6 with TRBJ2-1; D might be TRBD1 or TRBD2, each matching 5 bases. CDR3 size: 14 residues. The germline V gene has CDR1 SGHDT and CDR2 YYEEEE. V lost 4 bases and J 0 bases, leaving 8 bases between the germline ends.

J is TRBJ2-6 and V is TRBV11-2, with 7 bases lining up with TRBD1. V dropped 5 bases and J dropped 1; count of bases not matched to a gene: 5. The germline V gene encodes CDR1 SGHAT and CDR2 FQNNGV. The CDR3 extends over 16 amino acids. CDR3 nucleotide sequence: TGTGCCAGCAGCCCCCGACAGGGATCTGGGGCCAACGTCCTGACTTTC. This gives the protein CASSPRQGSGANVLTF.

V usage is TRBV7-2 and J usage is TRBJ1-5, with D tentatively TRBD1 (5 bases). Trimming left V 2 bases short and J 4 bases short, with 9 bases between. Germline V gene data show CDR1 as SGHTA and CDR2 as FQGNSA. The CDR3 runs 14 residues. CDR3 nucleotides: TGTGCCAGCAGCTTATCTGGGGGGAATCAGCCCCAGCATTTT. Translated, it gives CASSLSGGNQPQHF.

The chain links TRBV5-6 to TRBJ2-5, with 9 bases that match TRBD2. Unmatched junction bases numbered 4, after V lost 0 bases and J lost 1 base. Germline V gene lookup returns CDR1 SGHDT and CDR2 YYEEEE. CDR3 length: 16 amino acids. The CDR3 sequence: CASSLGGGAPQETQYF. The CDR3 coding sequence is TGTGCCAGCAGCTTGGGCGGGGGGGCGCCCCAAGAGACCCAGTACTTC.

The rearrangement joins TRBV11-1 to TRBJ1-3; no clear D. Germline lookup yields CDR1 SGHAT and CDR2 FQDESV (reference sequence). The CDR3 has 13 amino acids. V was pared by 1 base and J by 4 bases, with 5 bases between. The CDR3: CASSLGTGNTIYF. The CDR3, as DNA: TGTGCCAGCAGCTTAGGTACCGGAAACACCATATATTTT.

The J gene is TRBJ2-5, the V gene TRBV2; possibly TRBD2 for D (6 bases). Trimming stripped 4 bases from V and 0 bases from J, with 9 bases between. Germline V gene lookup returns CDR1 SNHLY and CDR2 FYNNEI. The CDR3 has 14 residues. CDR3 in amino acids: CASSGGVYQETQYF. The CDR3 DNA sequence: TGTGCCAGCAGTGGCGGGGTGTACCAAGAGACCCAGTACTTC.

The chain links TRBV6-5 to TRBJ1-1; no reliable D call. The CDR3 is made up of 11 amino acids. The germline CDR1 and CDR2 sequences are MNHEY and SVGAGI. Trimming shortened V by 8 bases and J by 1 base, and 5 bases separated the two germline ends. CDR3 region: CASRGNTEAFF. The CDR3 DNA reads TGTGCCAGCCGGGGGAACACTGAAGCTTTCTTT.

The chain joins TRBV6-2 or TRBV6-3 to TRBJ2-5, with 9 positions matching TRBD2. The CDR3 covers 15 residues. The J segment lost 3 bases and the V segment lost 6 bases, leaving 8 bases of the junction unmatched. Looked up from germline, CDR1 is MNHEY and CDR2 is SVGEGT. CDR3 sequence: CASSRPGLAKETQYF. As DNA, the CDR3 is TGTGCCAGCAGCAGACCGGGACTAGCTAAAGAGACCCAGTACTTC.

V is TRBV5-4 and J is TRBJ1-5, with a tentative D call TRBD1 (5 bases). With 0 bases removed from V and 5 bases from J, the gap between germline ends came to 12 bases. The germline V gene encodes CDR1 SGHNT and CDR2 YYREEE (reference sequence). This CDR3 has 15 residues. In nucleotides, the CDR3 is TGTGCCAGCAGCTTGGGCGGGGGTGCAGATCAGCCCCAGCATTTT. It is translated as CASSLGGGADQPQHF. Based on the CDR3 plus reference TRBV5-4 and TRBJ1-5, the full variable domain is ETGVTQSPTHLIKTRGQQVTLRCSSQSGHNTVSWYQQALGQGPQFIFQYYREEENGRGNFPPRFSGLQFPNYSSELNVNALELDDSALYLCASSLGGGADQPQHFGDGTRLSIL.

The V and J genes are TRBV14 and TRBJ1-6; D possibly corresponds to TRBD1 (5 bases). V lost 5 bases and J lost 0, with 14 bases in between. The length of the CDR3 is 17 residues. Per germline, CDR1 SGHDN and CDR2 FVKESK. The DNA of the CDR3 is TGTGCCAGCAGCGAACAGGCCAGGAGCTCCTATAATTCACCCCTCCACTTT. Translation: CASSEQARSSYNSPLHF. Drawing the rest from reference TRBV14 and TRBJ1-6, the complete variable domain is EAGVTQFPSHSVIEKGQTVTLRCDPISGHDNLYWYRRVMGKEIKFLLHFVKESKQDESGMPNNRFLAERTGGTYSTLKVQPAELEDSGVYFCASSEQARSSYNSPLHFGNGTRLTVT.

J is TRBJ1-1 and V is TRBV3-1 (or the pseudogene TRBV3-2); D uncertain. Germline lookup yields CDR1 LGHDT and CDR2 YNNKEL (reference sequence). The length of the CDR3 is 21 residues. V was trimmed by 0 bases and J by 0 bases, leaving 26 bases between them. This chain's CDR3 is CASSQDPGRMGEASMNTEAFF. The DNA of the CDR3 is TGTGCCAGCAGCCAAGATCCCGGTCGAATGGGAGAAGCATCCATGAACACTGAAGCTTTCTTT.

The chain combines TRBV27 with TRBJ1-3; D is unclear. Trimming stripped 5 bases from V and 8 bases from J, with 16 bases between. This CDR3 region has 14 residues. The germline CDR1 and CDR2 sequences are MNHEY and SMNVEV (reference sequence). This CDR3 is CASSTRGSGDTIYF. The CDR3 region has the DNA TGTGCCAGCAGTACACGGGGATCGGGAGACACCATATATTTT.

The chain has TRBV21-1 and TRBJ1-5; whether TRBD1, the table's D call, matches the DNA was not checked. TRBV21-1 is described as a pseudogene. This CDR3 region has 18 residues. CDR3 sequence (DNA): TGTGCCAGCAGCAAACTGGGACAGGGACTGTTTAGCAATCAGCCCCAGCATTTT. Its protein product is CASSKLGQGLFSNQPQHF.

The genes are TRBV21-1 and TRBJ2-1; the table's D call TRBD1 went unverified against the DNA. TRBV21-1 is reported as a pseudogene. The CDR3 spans 15 residues. CDR3 sequence (DNA): TGTGCCAGCAGCAAATGGGGCAGGGATGACAATGAGCAGTTCTTC. It yields the protein CASSKWGRDDNEQFF.

V gene TRBV7-2 combines with J gene TRBJ2-5; D uncertain. V was pared by 6 bases and J by 5 bases, with 13 bases between. The CDR3 loop spans 13 amino acids. Per the germline V gene, CDR1 is SGHTA and CDR2 is FQGNSA. The CDR3, as DNA: TGTGCCAGCAGTCTAGTTTTTAGTGAGACCCAGTACTTC. Translating it yields CASSLVFSETQYF.